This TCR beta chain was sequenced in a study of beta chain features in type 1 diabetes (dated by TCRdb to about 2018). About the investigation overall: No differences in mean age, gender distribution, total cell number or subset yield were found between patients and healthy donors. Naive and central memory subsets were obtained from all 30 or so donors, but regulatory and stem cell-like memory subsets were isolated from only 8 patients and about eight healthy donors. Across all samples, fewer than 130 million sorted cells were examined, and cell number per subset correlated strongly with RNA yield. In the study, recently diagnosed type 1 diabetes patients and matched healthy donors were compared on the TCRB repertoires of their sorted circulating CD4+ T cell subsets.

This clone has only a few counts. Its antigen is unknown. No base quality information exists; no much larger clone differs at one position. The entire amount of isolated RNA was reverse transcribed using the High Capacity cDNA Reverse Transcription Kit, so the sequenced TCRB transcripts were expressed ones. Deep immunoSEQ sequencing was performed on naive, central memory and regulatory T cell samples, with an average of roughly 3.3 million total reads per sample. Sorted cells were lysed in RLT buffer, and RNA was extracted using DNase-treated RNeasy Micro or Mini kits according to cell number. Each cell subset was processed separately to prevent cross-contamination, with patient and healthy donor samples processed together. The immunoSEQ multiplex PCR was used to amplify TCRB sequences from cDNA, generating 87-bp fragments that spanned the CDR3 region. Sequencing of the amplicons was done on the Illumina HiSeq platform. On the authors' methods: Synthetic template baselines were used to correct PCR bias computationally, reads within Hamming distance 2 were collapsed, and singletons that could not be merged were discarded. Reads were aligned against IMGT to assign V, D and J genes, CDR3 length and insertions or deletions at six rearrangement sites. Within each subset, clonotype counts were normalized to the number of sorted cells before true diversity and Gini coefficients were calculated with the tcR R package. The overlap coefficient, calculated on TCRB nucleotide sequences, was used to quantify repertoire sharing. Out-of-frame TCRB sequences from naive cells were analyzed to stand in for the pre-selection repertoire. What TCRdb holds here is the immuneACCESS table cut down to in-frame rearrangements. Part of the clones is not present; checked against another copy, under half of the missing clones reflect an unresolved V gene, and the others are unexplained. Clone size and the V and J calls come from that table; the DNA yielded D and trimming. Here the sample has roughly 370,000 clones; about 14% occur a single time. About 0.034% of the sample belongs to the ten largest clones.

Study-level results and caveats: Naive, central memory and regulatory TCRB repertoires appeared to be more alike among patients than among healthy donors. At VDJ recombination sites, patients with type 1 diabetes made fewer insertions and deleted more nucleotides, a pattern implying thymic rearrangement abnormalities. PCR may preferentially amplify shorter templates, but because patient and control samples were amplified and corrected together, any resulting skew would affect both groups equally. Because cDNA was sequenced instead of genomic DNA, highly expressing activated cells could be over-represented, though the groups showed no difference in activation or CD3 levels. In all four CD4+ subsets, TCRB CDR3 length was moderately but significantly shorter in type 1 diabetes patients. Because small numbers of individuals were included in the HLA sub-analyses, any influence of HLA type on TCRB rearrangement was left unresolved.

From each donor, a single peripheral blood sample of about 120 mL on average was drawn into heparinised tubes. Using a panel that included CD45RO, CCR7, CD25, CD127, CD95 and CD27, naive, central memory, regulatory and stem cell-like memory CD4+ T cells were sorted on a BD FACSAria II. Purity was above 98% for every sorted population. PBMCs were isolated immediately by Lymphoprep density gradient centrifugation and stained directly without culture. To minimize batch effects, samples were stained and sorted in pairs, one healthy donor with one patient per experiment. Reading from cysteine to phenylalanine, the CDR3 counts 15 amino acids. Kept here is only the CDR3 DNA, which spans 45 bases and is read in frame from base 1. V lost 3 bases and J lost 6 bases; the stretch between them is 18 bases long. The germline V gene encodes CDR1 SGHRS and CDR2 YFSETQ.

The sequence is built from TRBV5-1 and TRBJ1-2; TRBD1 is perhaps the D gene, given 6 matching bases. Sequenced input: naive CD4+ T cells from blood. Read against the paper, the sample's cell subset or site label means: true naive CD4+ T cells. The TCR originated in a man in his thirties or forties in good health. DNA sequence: TGCGCCAGCAGCTACACCGGGACACGGAGAGATGGCTACACCTTC. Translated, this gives CASSYTGTRRDGYTF.